The present T cell receptor beta chain was sequenced within a study of blood T cells in healthy people across ages (dated by TCRdb to about 2015). General notes on the study: In model experiments, roughly one uniquely barcoded TCR beta cDNA molecule per two T cells was captured by template switching. The donors were divided into four age groups: young (average approximately 17 years), middle-aged (about 39), aged (approximately 62) and long-lived (about 90). To avoid experimental bias, donors of different ages were distributed randomly across sequencing lanes. Age-related changes in TCR beta repertoire diversity were measured in the study by deep sequencing normalized with unique cDNA molecular identifiers. For two donors (one aged 18 to 30 and one aged 80 or older), the study analyzed two additional independent replicas of 1 million unique cDNA reads from the same blood draw. What the work shows at the level of the full study, not this receptor alone: Estimates of total diversity from one million sequenced T cells were regarded as lower bounds and underestimates. Compared with the aged group, the long-lived group had more naive CD4+ T cells, fewer expanded clones and increased TCR diversity, suggesting age selection. Donor CMV infection status was unknown, potentially confounding age-related changes in expanded clonotypes. As age increased, observed TCR beta diversity per million T cells dropped in a roughly linear way, and a significant reduction was already evident by age 40. Observed TCR beta diversity correlated strongly with the percentage of naive T cells measured by flow cytometry. Since profiling was done on bulk unsorted PBMCs, naive and antigen-experienced compartments could not be conclusively compared.

Compared with germline, V lacks 1 base and J lacks 4 bases; bases without a gene match: 13. From the cysteine up to the phenylalanine, the CDR3 has a length of 19 residues. Just CDR3 DNA is preserved here, 57 bases in frame from base 1. From the germline V gene (reference sequence), CDR1 is LNHNV and CDR2 is YYDKDF. Systemically healthy Caucasian individuals from Russia, around 38 in total and aged roughly 6 to 95 years, were included as donors. Roughly 9 milliliters of peripheral blood were drawn from each donor into EDTA-treated Vacutainer tubes. Ficoll-Paque density-gradient centrifugation was used to isolate PBMCs, with at least 7 million per sample. Trizol reagent was used to extract total RNA from PBMCs, with at least 6 micrograms per sample. For every donor, flow cytometry on a PBMC aliquot measured the percentage of naive CD45RAhigh/CD27high T cells. Turning to this clonotype: Which antigen it targets is not known. Base quality data are lacking; no much larger clone is found one base away.

Receptor libraries were prepared by 5' RACE. TCRdb lists the instrument as Illumina HiSeq 2500. The second PCR ran for roughly 6 to 11 cycles and used a J-beta primer mix along with a sample-barcoded 5' primer. A unique molecular identifier was introduced onto each TCR beta cDNA molecule by a template-switch 5' adaptor carrying 12 random nucleotides. Each sample yielded at least 3 million CDR3-containing paired-end reads. The Mint cDNA synthesis kit, primed by a TRBC-specific oligonucleotide, was used to synthesize first-strand cDNA from all RNA. All cDNA was treated with uracil-DNA glycosylase and then went through a first 18-cycle PCR with the universal primers M1SS and BC2_uni_R. The source study handled its data this way. For normalization, 1 million high-quality reads, each with a distinct molecular identifier, were randomly selected from each sample. Reads sharing molecular identifiers were discarded rather than binned into consensus sequences. MiTCR, with a Q25 quality threshold and the strictest error-elimination algorithm, was used for CDR3 identification, clonotype clustering and error correction. A nonparametric unseen species model with Euler transformation was used to estimate lower-bound total TCR beta diversity. TCRdb reprocessing: public reads trimmed at Q25 with fastp, clones called with MiXCR, in-frame beta chains kept. Entries that share a CDR3 protein sequence are merged under the most common genes and DNA. The V and J calls reflect TCRdb's pipeline rather than the authors' work. This sample gives approximately 350,000 distinct CDR3 sequences in total; about half of them show up just once. The leading ten clones occupy under 60% of the sample.

The TCR was taken from a man in his fifties or sixties in good health. The chain employs TRBV15 and TRBJ2-1; the junction holds 10 bases that match TRBD1. The sequencing input was blood. The CDR3 has the sequence CATSRASRDRGWRYNEQFF. The nucleotides are TGTGCCACCAGCAGAGCTTCCCGGGACAGGGGTTGGAGGTACAATGAGCAGTTCTTC.